What follows are 15 T cell receptor beta chains derived from one specimen sequenced in a study of cytomegalovirus exposure and HLA in healthy donors. Use of 60 Vbeta and 13 Jbeta primers characterized the PCR. Method: immunoSEQ multiplex PCR; TCRdb's copy keeps in-frame clones and lacks some. The sample includes 150,000 to 200,000 clones, over 80% of them seen just once. The sequencing sample was made of PBMCs. Source of these receptors: a man aged 50-60 years in good health and CMV-seropositive.

This clone came up a few times. This rearrangement joins TRBV6-1 to TRBJ1-5, with a weak D call TRBD1 (6 bases). The CDR3 loop spans 15 amino acids. V was cut by 6 bases and J by 0 bases, with 12 bases left in between. CDR1 MNHNS and CDR2 SASEGT come from the germline V gene. The CDR3 loop reads CASRAGTHSNQPQHF. The CDR3 nucleotides are TGTGCCAGCAGAGCCGGGACACATAGCAATCAGCCCCAGCATTTT.

The chain links TRBV9 to TRBJ1-5; D gene unclear. Germline CDR1 is SGDLS and CDR2 is YYNGEE. This CDR3 comprises 14 residues. The V gene lost 0 bases and the J gene lost 0 bases, with 4 bases spanning the gap. The DNA for the CDR3 is TGTGCCAGCAGCGTAGGAGTTAGCAATCAGCCCCAGCATTTT. It yields the protein CASSVGVSNQPQHF.

The genes are TRBV2 and TRBJ1-1; 8 bases line up with TRBD1. The CDR3 is 15 amino acids. Germline V CDR1 and CDR2: SNHLY, FYNNEI. With V trimmed by 4 bases and J by 0 bases, 4 bases remained unmatched. CDR3 region: CASSVGQVLNTEAFF. The CDR3 DNA sequence: TGTGCCAGCAGTGTGGGACAGGTTTTGAACACTGAAGCTTTCTTT.

The chain recombines TRBV14 with TRBJ2-1, with 8 bases fitting TRBD1. CDR3 length equals 15 residues. CDR1 and CDR2 (germline): SGHDN, FVKESK. The ends lost 0 bases at V and 7 bases at J; junction bases unmatched: 5. CDR3 sequence: CASSQDRGRWNEQFF. In DNA, the CDR3 is TGTGCCAGCAGCCAAGACAGGGGGCGATGGAATGAGCAGTTCTTC. The entire variable domain, with the rest obtained from reference TRBV14 and TRBJ2-1, is as follows: EAGVTQFPSHSVIEKGQTVTLRCDPISGHDNLYWYRRVMGKEIKFLLHFVKESKQDESGMPNNRFLAERTGGTYSTLKVQPAELEDSGVYFCASSQDRGRWNEQFFGPGTRLTVL.

The chain joins TRBV11-2 to TRBJ2-2, with D possibly TRBD2 on 6 matching bases. CDR1 SGHAT and CDR2 FQNNGV come from the germline V gene. CDR3 length: 15 residues. V shed 7 bases and J shed 6 bases, with 18 bases lying between them. The CDR3 region has the DNA TGTGCCAGCACCCAGGAGGGGTTTAGGTCCGGGGAGCTGTTTTTT. This sequence encodes CASTQEGFRSGELFF.

CDR3 sequence: CASSTPLAGGSYNEQFF. For the CDR3, the DNA is TGTGCCAGCAGTACCCCTCTAGCGGGGGGATCTTACAATGAGCAGTTCTTC. This sequence joins TRBV28 and TRBJ2-1; 11 nucleotides line up with TRBD2. The CDR3 runs 17 residues. Looked up from germline, CDR1 is MDHEN and CDR2 is SYDVKM. V lost 5 bases and J lost 4; bases outside the gene matches: 10.

The V gene is TRBV6-1, the J gene TRBJ2-7; D remains unclear. V dropped 2 bases and J dropped 0 bases, with 11 bases sitting between them. The germline V gene has CDR1 MNHNS and CDR2 SASEGT. This CDR3 spans 15 amino acids. DNA for the CDR3: TGTGCCAGCAGTGAACCGTCCGGTCCCTCCTACGAGCAGTACTTC. Translated, it gives CASSEPSGPSYEQYF.

As for this clone: Different DNA sequences within this sample yield the same CDR3. The chain employs TRBV5-1 and TRBJ2-5, with D perhaps TRBD1 (6 bases). Germline V gene lookup returns CDR1 SGHRS and CDR2 YFSETQ. The CDR3 is 13 amino acids. V shed 3 bases and J shed 2 bases, with 8 bases lying between them. This CDR3 is CASSSDRQETQYF. Here the CDR3 DNA reads TGCGCCAGCAGCTCGGACAGACAAGAGACCCAGTACTTC.

V is TRBV28 and J is TRBJ2-7; 13 nucleotides line up with TRBD2. Germline V CDR1 and CDR2: MDHEN, SYDVKM. V was clipped by 3 bases and J by 2 bases; unmatched bases: 1. The CDR3 runs to 15 residues. Here the CDR3 reads CASSLGLAGTYEQYF. The CDR3 nucleotides are TGTGCCAGCAGTTTGGGACTAGCGGGAACCTACGAGCAGTACTTC.

This chain connects TRBV5-6 to TRBJ1-2; D remains ambiguous. Trimming took 0 bases from V and 8 from J, leaving 8 bases between them. Per germline, CDR1 SGHDT and CDR2 YYEEEE. This CDR3 is built from 12 residues. This CDR3 reads CASSLGPRGYTF. CDR3 nucleotides: TGTGCCAGCAGCTTGGGACCGCGGGGCTACACCTTC.

The chain's CDR3 is CASSQGLAGVNEQFF. The CDR3 DNA reads as TGTGCCAGCTCCCAGGGACTAGCGGGAGTGAATGAGCAGTTCTTC. The chain joins TRBV18 to TRBJ2-1; 14 bases align to TRBD2. Trimming took 6 bases from V and 7 from J; bases not matched to a gene: 5. Germline V gene lookup returns CDR1 KGHSH and CDR2 LQKENI. The CDR3 contains 15 residues.

This rearrangement joins TRBV10-3 to TRBJ2-5, with a weak D call TRBD1 (6 bases). The CDR3 runs to 14 residues. V lost 4 bases and J 3 bases, leaving 12 bases between the germline ends. Germline V gene data show CDR1 as ENHRY and CDR2 as SYGVKD. CDR3 DNA sequence: TGTGCCATCAGTGTCCAGGGGCTAAAAGAGACCCAGTACTTC. As protein: CAISVQGLKETQYF.

The V call is TRBV14, the J call TRBJ1-3, with D hard to call. Germline-derived CDR1 and CDR2 are SGHDN and FVKESK. There are 21 residues in the CDR3. V was cut by 0 bases and J by 1 base, with 25 bases left in between. The CDR3 DNA sequence: TGTGCCAGCAGCCAAGATCCAAAAGGCGGCCCCCCGCCCATTTCTGGAAACACCATATATTTT. This gives the protein CASSQDPKGGPPPISGNTIYF.

This rearrangement joins TRBV2 to TRBJ1-1, with 8 bases fitting TRBD1. There are 15 residues in the CDR3. Trimming cost V 6 bases and J 1 base; bases outside gene matches: 7. The germline CDR1 and CDR2 sequences are SNHLY and FYNNEI. The CDR3 nucleotides are TGTGCCAGCAGGAAGACAGGGGTGCAGAACACTGAAGCTTTCTTT. As protein: CASRKTGVQNTEAFF.

This chain uses TRBV19 with TRBJ2-5, with D uncertain. The J call may be wrong; the DNA end is better matched by TRBJ2-7. Germline values: CDR1 LNHDA, CDR2 SQIVND (reference sequence). CDR3 length: 16 amino acids. In DNA, the CDR3 is TGTGCCAGTAGTATAGATCGGAACAGCATGACCTACGAGCAGTACTTC. Its translation: CASSIDRNSMTYEQYF.